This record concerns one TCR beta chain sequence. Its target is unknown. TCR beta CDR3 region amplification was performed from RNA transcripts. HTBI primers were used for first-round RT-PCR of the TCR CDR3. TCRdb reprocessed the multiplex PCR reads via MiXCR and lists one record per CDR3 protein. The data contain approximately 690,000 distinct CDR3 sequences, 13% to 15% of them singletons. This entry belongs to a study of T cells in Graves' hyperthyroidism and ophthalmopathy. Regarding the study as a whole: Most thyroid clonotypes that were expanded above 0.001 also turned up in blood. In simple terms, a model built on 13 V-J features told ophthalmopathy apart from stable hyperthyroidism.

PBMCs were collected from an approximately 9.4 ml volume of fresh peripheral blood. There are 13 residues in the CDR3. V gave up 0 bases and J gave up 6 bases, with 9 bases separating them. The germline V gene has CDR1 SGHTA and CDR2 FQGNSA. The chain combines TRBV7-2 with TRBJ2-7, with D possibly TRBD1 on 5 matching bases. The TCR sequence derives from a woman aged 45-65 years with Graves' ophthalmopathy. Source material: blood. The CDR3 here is CASSLAGTGEQYF. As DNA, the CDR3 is TGTGCCAGCAGCTTAGCGGGTACAGGCGAGCAGTACTTC.